A selection of T cell receptor beta chains follows, all from one sample in a study of vaccination and CD4 T cells after COVID-19. TCRdb processed the PCR reads anew with MiXCR; each CDR3 protein has one entry. The sample holds about 17,000 distinct CDR3 sequences, roughly 65% seen once. Their antigens remain unidentified. The sequenced material came from CD4+ T cells from blood, cultured in vitro. These receptors all stem from a human donor who had recovered from COVID-19. The CDR3 runs from the conserved cysteine through the conserved F or W. D genes are given only for firm matches. The size entry is marked missing in some rows and otherwise reads once, few, many or a size class.

v_call	clone_size	j_call	d_call	cdr3_length	cdr3_nt	cdr3_aa
TRBV28	once	TRBJ1-2	.	13	TGTGCCAGCAGTTTACAAGGGATGGGCGGCTACACCTTC	CASSLQGMGGYTF
TRBV7-9	.	TRBJ2-7	TRBD1	14	TGTGCCAGCAGCTTACCGGGACAGGGCTACGAGCAGTACTTC	CASSLPGQGYEQYF
TRBV6-5	.	TRBJ1-1	.	15	TGTGCCAGCAGTTACTCGATTTGGGCCCGAGGAGGAGCTTTCTTT	CASSYSIWARGGAFF
TRBV20-1	.	TRBJ2-1	TRBD2	16	TGCAGTGCTAGAGATCCAGCTAGCGGGGGGCAGGGTGAGCAGTTCTTC	CSARDPASGGQGEQFF
TRBV20-1	once	TRBJ2-3	TRBD2	17	TGCAGTGCCCCCCCCCGGACTAGCGGGGGGGCCCCAGATACGCAGTATTTT	CSAPPRTSGGAPDTQYF
TRBV12-3/TRBV12-4	.	TRBJ2-5	.	14	TGTGCCAGCAGTTTCCGTTCCGTGAGGGAGACCCAGTACTTC	CASSFRSVRETQYF
TRBV20-1	.	TRBJ1-6	.	14	TGCAGTGCAATCTCCCGGACAGCGGGGTCACCCCTCCACTTT	CSAISRTAGSPLHF
TRBV7-3	.	TRBJ2-2	.	15	TGTGCCAGCAGCTTAAGGTCCGGGAACACCGGGGAGCTGTTTTTT	CASSLRSGNTGELFF
TRBV20-1	.	TRBJ2-2	.	14	TGCAGTGCTAGAGACAGGGGAGCCACCGGGGAGCTGTTTTTT	CSARDRGATGELFF
TRBV15	.	TRBJ2-3	TRBD1	15	TGTGCCGCCAGCAGGGACGGACAGGGGACAGATACGCAGTATTTT	CAASRDGQGTDTQYF
TRBV6-1	.	TRBJ1-5	TRBD1	14	TGTGCCAGCAGTGCGACAGGGCCAAATCAGCCCCAGCATTTT	CASSATGPNQPQHF
TRBV27	.	TRBJ1-5	.	13	TGTGCCAGCAGTCTAGGGGGTTATCAGCCCCAGCATTTT	CASSLGGYQPQHF
TRBV6-5	.	TRBJ2-1	TRBD2	16	TGTGCCAGCAGTTACGTTAGGCGGGAGGGCTCTAATGAGCAGTTCTTC	CASSYVRREGSNEQFF
TRBV12-3/TRBV12-4	.	TRBJ1-2	TRBD1	14	TGTGCCAGCAGTCAAGACAGGGCGGGATATGGCTACACCTTC	CASSQDRAGYGYTF
TRBV7-3	.	TRBJ2-1	.	16	TGTGCCAGCAGCTTATCGGGCGGGAACTCCTACAATGAGCAGTTCTTC	CASSLSGGNSYNEQFF
TRBV11-3	few	TRBJ1-2	.	16	TGTGCCAGCAGCTTAGAGGGGAGAGGGGGTAACTATGGCTACACCTTC	CASSLEGRGGNYGYTF
TRBV27	once	TRBJ2-1	.	16	TGTGCCAGCAGTTTATCACTAGTGTTGGCCTACAATGAGCAGTTCTTC	CASSLSLVLAYNEQFF
TRBV15	.	TRBJ1-4	.	13	TGTGCCACCAGCCGCGGAAGGAATGAAAAACTGTTTTTT	CATSRGRNEKLFF
TRBV7-2	.	TRBJ2-7	TRBD1	15	TGTGCCAGCAGCTATGGGGGGACAGGGAGCTACGAGCAGTACTTC	CASSYGGTGSYEQYF
TRBV20-1	few	TRBJ2-5	.	13	TGCAGTGCTCAGGGGGGGGTACAAGAGACCCAGTACTTC	CSAQGGVQETQYF
TRBV20-1	.	TRBJ1-6	TRBD1	16	TGCAGTGCTAGAGCGCCCCCCGGGACAGCAAATTCACCCCTCCACTTT	CSARAPPGTANSPLHF
TRBV30	.	TRBJ1-2	.	14	TGTGCCTGGAGCCTCACAAGGACTAACTATGGCTACACCTTC	CAWSLTRTNYGYTF
TRBV7-6	once	TRBJ2-7	.	13	TGTGCCAGCAGGGGGTACGACTCCTACGAGCAGTACTTC	CASRGYDSYEQYF
TRBV6-5	.	TRBJ2-7	.	15	TGTGCCAGCAGTTACTCCAACAGCAATACCTACGAGCAGTACTTC	CASSYSNSNTYEQYF
TRBV20-1	.	TRBJ2-5	TRBD1	16	TGCAGTGCTAGCGCCCTCTGGACAGGACACCAAGAGACCCAGTACTTC	CSASALWTGHQETQYF
TRBV24-1	.	TRBJ2-3	.	14	TGTGCCACCAGTGAGAGCTTAATGGGAGATACGCAGTATTTT	CATSESLMGDTQYF
TRBV10-3	.	TRBJ2-1	.	13	TGTGCTGCCGCCGGGGTTTTCGACAATGAGCAGTTCTTC	CAAAGVFDNEQFF
TRBV19	.	TRBJ2-3	.	14	TGTGCCAGTAGCGCGGGCCCTAGCACAGATACGCAGTATTTT	CASSAGPSTDTQYF
TRBV27	once	TRBJ1-5	TRBD1	14	TGTGCCAGCAGTTTCCAGGGGGCAAAGGGTCCCCAGCATTTT	CASSFQGAKGPQHF
TRBV20-1	.	TRBJ2-1	.	17	TGCAGTGCTAGAGATCGGGTCCTCGGGAGTGTGCGGCATGAGCAGTTCTTC	CSARDRVLGSVRHEQFF
TRBV27	few	TRBJ1-6	.	15	TGTGCCAGCAGAGCCGGGACCTCCTATAATTCACCCCTCCACTTT	CASRAGTSYNSPLHF
TRBV7-6	.	TRBJ1-5	.	16	TGTGCCAGCAGCTTAGCCGCCGGGGGATCAGGACAGCCCCAGCATTTT	CASSLAAGGSGQPQHF
TRBV6-1	few	TRBJ1-6	.	14	TGTGCCAGCAGTGCTGGAAGGAATAATTCACCCCTCCACTTT	CASSAGRNNSPLHF
TRBV19	.	TRBJ1-2	TRBD1	13	TGTGCCAGTAAACTGGGACAGAGCTATGGCTACACCTTC	CASKLGQSYGYTF
TRBV11-3	.	TRBJ2-7	.	13	TGTGCCAGCAGCCATAGGGACCCGAACGAGCAGTACTTC	CASSHRDPNEQYF
TRBV20-1	few	TRBJ1-1	TRBD1	12	TGCAGTGTTCCGACAGGGAGGGGTGAAGCTTTCTTT	CSVPTGRGEAFF
TRBV20-1	.	TRBJ1-2	.	15	TGCAGTGCTTATAGGGGACTTTTGGGGAATATTGGCTACACCTTC	CSAYRGLLGNIGYTF
TRBV5-1	.	TRBJ1-1	TRBD1	14	TGCGCCAGCAGCACCGGACAGGGGAACACTGAAGCTTTCTTT	CASSTGQGNTEAFF